This T cell receptor beta chain is drawn from a study of T-cell reconstitution after alpha-beta-depleted transplantation in children (dated by TCRdb to the mid-2010s). Concerning the study at large: Using TCR repertoire profiling, the study quantitatively followed how T-cell immune reconstitution unfolded in children after TCRalphabeta/CD19-depleted allogeneic hematopoietic cell transplantation.

The library came from PCR. Sequencing relied on an Illumina HiSeq 2500. TCR library preparation used molecular barcoding, with unique molecular identifiers applied to normalize quantification of the TCRbeta repertoire. The public reads were run again by TCRdb, first through fastp at Q25 and then through MiXCR, and only productive beta chains were kept. For every CDR3 protein sequence, its rows merge into one entry that carries the most common genes and DNA. The sample data list hundreds of thousands of distinct CDR3 sequences, and around 17% of these were observed just once. The ten largest clonotypes hold approximately 1% of the sample. This clonotype was counted a few times. Its antigen is still unknown. No much larger clone exists at a distance of one base, and base qualities are not known. From a lookup of the germline V gene, CDR1 and CDR2 are MGHDK and SYGVNS. Measured from the cysteine to the phenylalanine, the CDR3 is 14 residues long. Of all the DNA, just the CDR3 is kept, 42 bases in frame from base 1. Trimming removed 5 bases from V and 2 bases from J, leaving 7 bases between the germline ends.

The source was PBMCs from the stem cell graft donor, collected from the stem cell graft. This TCR was sampled from a human donor who donated a stem cell graft to a child with acute myeloid leukemia. The rearrangement joined TRBV25-1 to TRBJ2-6; the D gene is unclear. The DNA reads as follows: TGTGCCAGCAGTCGGGCCGCTGGGGCCAACGTCCTGACTTTC. It translates to CASSRAAGANVLTF.